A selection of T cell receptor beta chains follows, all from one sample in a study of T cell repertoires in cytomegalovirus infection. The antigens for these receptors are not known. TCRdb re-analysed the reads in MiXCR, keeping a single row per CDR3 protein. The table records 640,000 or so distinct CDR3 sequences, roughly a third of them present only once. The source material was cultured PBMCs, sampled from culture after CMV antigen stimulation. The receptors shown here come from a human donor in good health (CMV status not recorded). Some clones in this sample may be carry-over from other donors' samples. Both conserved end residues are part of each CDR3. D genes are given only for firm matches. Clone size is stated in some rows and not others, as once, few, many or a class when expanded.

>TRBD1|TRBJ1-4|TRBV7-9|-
CASSSLSGTGGPNEKLFF
TGTGCCAGCAGCTCCTTGTCGGGGACAGGGGGGCCTAATGAAAAACTGTTTTTT
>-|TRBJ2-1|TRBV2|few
CASERRSSYNEQFF
TGTGCCAGCGAACGGCGGAGCTCCTACAATGAGCAGTTCTTC
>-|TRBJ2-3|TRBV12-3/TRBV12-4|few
CASSLLAVPSTDTQYF
TGTGCCAGCAGTTTATTAGCGGTTCCTAGCACAGATACGCAGTATTTT
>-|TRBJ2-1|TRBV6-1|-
CASSEVTADYNEQFF
TGTGCCAGCAGTGAAGTGACAGCTGACTACAATGAGCAGTTCTTC
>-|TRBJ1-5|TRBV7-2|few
CASSLGSGNNQPQHF
TGTGCCAGCAGCTTAGGATCCGGGAACAATCAGCCCCAGCATTTT
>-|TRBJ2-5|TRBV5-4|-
CASSSTTGTETQYF
TGTGCCAGCAGCTCAACGACAGGAACGGAGACCCAGTACTTC
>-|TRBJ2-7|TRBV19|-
CASSSEPSLVYEQYF
TGTGCCAGTAGTAGCGAACCTAGTTTGGTCTACGAGCAGTACTTC
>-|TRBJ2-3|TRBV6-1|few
CASNGGTPGWSDTQYF
TGTGCCAGCAACGGAGGGACACCCGGATGGTCGGATACGCAGTATTTT
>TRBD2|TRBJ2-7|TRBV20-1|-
CSLAGETYEQYF
TGCAGTTTAGCGGGAGAGACCTACGAGCAGTACTTC
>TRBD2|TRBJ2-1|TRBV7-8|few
CATRRGGHEQFF
TGTGCCACCAGACGGGGGGGGCATGAGCAGTTCTTC
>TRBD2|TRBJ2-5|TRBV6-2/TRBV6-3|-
CASTLAGAETQYF
TGTGCCAGCACCCTAGCGGGAGCGGAGACCCAGTACTTC
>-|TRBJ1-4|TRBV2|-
CASRQETEKLFF
TGTGCCAGCAGGCAAGAGACAGAAAAACTGTTTTTT
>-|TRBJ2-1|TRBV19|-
CASREQDSSYNEQFF
TGTGCCAGTAGGGAACAGGATAGCTCCTACAATGAGCAGTTCTTC
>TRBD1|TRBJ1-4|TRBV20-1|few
CSARHRQGVGEKLFF
TGCAGTGCTAGACACAGACAGGGTGTGGGAGAAAAACTGTTTTTT
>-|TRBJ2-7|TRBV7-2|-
CASSPGPAQGGEQYF
TGTGCCAGCAGCCCGGGACCGGCCCAAGGGGGCGAGCAGTACTTC
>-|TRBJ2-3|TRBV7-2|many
CASSPSVRRLTDTQYF
TGTGCCAGCAGCCCCTCGGTCAGACGCCTCACAGATACGCAGTATTTT
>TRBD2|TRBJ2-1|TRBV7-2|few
CASSLWASGSNNEQFF
TGTGCCAGCAGCTTATGGGCTAGCGGGAGTAACAATGAGCAGTTCTTC
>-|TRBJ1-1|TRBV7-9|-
CASSLGTRDTEAFF
TGTGCCAGCAGCTTAGGAACACGGGACACTGAAGCTTTCTTT
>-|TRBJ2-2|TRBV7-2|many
CASSSYFRPGTGELFF
TGTGCCAGCAGCTCCTATTTCCGTCCGGGCACCGGGGAGCTGTTTTTT
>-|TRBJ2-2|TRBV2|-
CASSATGFGELFF
TGTGCCAGCAGTGCTACAGGGTTCGGGGAGCTGTTTTTT
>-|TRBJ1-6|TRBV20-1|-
CSARFPSDSPLHF
TGCAGTGCTAGATTCCCGTCGGATTCACCCCTCCACTTT
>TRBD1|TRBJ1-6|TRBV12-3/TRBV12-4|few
CASSFVGQGRSPLHF
TGTGCCAGCAGTTTCGTGGGACAGGGGAGATCACCCCTCCACTTT
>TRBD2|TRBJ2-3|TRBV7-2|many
CASSSLSGGSPDTQYF
TGTGCCAGCAGCTCCCTTAGCGGGGGGAGCCCAGATACGCAGTATTTT
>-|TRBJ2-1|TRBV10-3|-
CAISESGMGGNEQFF
TGTGCCATCAGTGAGTCGGGGATGGGGGGCAATGAGCAGTTCTTC
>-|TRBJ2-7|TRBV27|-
CASSFVAGATYEQYF
TGTGCCAGCAGTTTTGTTGCGGGCGCCACCTACGAGCAGTACTTC
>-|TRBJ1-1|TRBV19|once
CASSQGSGVWTEAFF
TGTGCCAGTAGTCAGGGTAGTGGAGTTTGGACTGAAGCTTTCTTT
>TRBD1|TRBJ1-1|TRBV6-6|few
CASSQRDRDTEAFF
TGTGCCAGCAGTCAACGGGACAGAGACACTGAAGCTTTCTTT
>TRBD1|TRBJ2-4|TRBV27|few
CASSPGQGRNIQYF
TGTGCCAGCAGTCCCGGACAGGGACGAAACATTCAGTACTTC
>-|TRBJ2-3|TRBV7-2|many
CASSLGSISTDTQYF
TGTGCCAGCAGCTTAGGAAGTATCAGCACAGATACGCAGTATTTT
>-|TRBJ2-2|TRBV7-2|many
CASSPPGREITGELFF
TGTGCCAGCAGCCCACCGGGTCGCGAGATTACCGGGGAGCTGTTTTTT
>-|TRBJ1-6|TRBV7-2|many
CASSRGGQASSYNSPLHF
TGTGCCAGCAGCCGGGGGGGCCAGGCTAGCTCCTATAATTCACCCCTCCACTTT
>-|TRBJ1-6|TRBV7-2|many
CASSPDSAAHYNSPLHF
TGTGCCAGCAGCCCGGATTCGGCGGCCCACTATAATTCACCCCTCCACTTT
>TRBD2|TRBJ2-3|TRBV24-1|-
CATMATSDMTNTQYF
TGTGCCACCATGGCGACTAGCGACATGACAAATACGCAGTATTTT
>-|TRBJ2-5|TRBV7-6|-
CASSLGVAGLGETQYF
TGTGCCAGCAGCTTAGGGGTAGCCGGGTTAGGGGAGACCCAGTACTTC
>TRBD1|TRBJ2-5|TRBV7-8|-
CASSLADRQETQYF
TGTGCCAGCAGCTTAGCGGACAGGCAAGAGACCCAGTACTTC
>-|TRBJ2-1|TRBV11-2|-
CASSLDPQASYNEQFF
TGTGCCAGCAGCTTAGATCCCCAGGCTTCTTACAATGAGCAGTTCTTC
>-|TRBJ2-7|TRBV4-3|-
CASSQVRDYEQYF
TGCGCCAGCAGCCAAGTAAGAGACTACGAGCAGTACTTC
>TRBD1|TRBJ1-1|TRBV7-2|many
CASSSRQGYTEAFF
TGTGCCAGCAGCTCTCGACAGGGTTACACTGAAGCTTTCTTT
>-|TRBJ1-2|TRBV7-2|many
CASSSPGGPYGYTF
TGTGCCAGCAGCTCCCCGGGGGGGCCCTATGGCTACACCTTC
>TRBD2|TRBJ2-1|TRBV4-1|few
CASSQDGAGGYNEQFF
TGCGCCAGCAGCCAAGATGGGGCGGGGGGGTACAATGAGCAGTTCTTC
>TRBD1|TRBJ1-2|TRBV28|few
CASTPGGQGWHGYTF
TGTGCCAGCACCCCCGGGGGACAGGGGTGGCATGGCTACACCTTC